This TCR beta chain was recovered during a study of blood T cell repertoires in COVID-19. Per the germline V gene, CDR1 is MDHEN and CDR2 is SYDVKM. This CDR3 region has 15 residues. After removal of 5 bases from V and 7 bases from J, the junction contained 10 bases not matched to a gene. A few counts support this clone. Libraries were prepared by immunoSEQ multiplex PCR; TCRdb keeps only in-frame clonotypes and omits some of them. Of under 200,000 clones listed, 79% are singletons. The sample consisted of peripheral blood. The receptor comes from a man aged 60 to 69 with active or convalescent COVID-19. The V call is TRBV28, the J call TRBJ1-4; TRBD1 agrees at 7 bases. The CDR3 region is CASSPTGSRFEKLFF. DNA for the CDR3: TGTGCCAGCAGTCCGACAGGGTCACGTTTTGAAAAACTGTTTTTT. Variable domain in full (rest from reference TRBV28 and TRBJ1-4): DVKVTQSSRYLVKRTGEKVFLECVQDMDHENMFWYRQDPGLGLRLIYFSYDVKMKEKGDIPEGYSVSREKKERFSLILESASTNQTSMYLCASSPTGSRFEKLFFGSGTQLSVL.